This T cell receptor beta chain was profiled in a study of T-cell reconstitution after alpha-beta-depleted transplantation in children. The study, taken as a whole, reports: Several hundred graft clones that had expanded were reportedly the source of alpha-beta T cells about two months after transplant.

Unique molecular identifiers tagged the TCRbeta library. TCRdb analysed the PCR reads with MiXCR anew, one entry per CDR3 protein. The sample contains about a million distinct CDR3 sequences, about 31% of which appear only once. Concerning this clonotype itself: The antigen remains undetermined.

Per the germline V gene, CDR1 is PRHDT and CDR2 is FYEKMQ (reference sequence). The length of the CDR3 is 17 residues. Between the trimmed V and J ends, which lost 3 bases and 7 bases, there was a span of 24 bases. V and J are TRBV13 and TRBJ1-1; D is unclear. The TCR was taken from a boy under two years old who had a stem cell transplant for SCID, so the T cells may come from the graft donor. Sequenced material: PBMCs, mostly from graft donor cells, taken 360 days after TCRalphabeta/CD19-depleted stem cell transplant. The DNA for the CDR3 is TGTGCCAGCAGCTTTAGTCGCGGCGGCCGGAACAAAATTGAAGCTTTCTTT. This sequence encodes CASSFSRGGRNKIEAFF.